Presented here are 6 T cell receptor beta chains from one specimen sequenced in a study of blood T cell repertoires in COVID-19. Sequenced by immunoSEQ multiplex PCR; TCRdb stores in-frame clones only, minus some. The data show 200,000 to 250,000 clones, roughly 78% seen once. Sequencing was performed on peripheral blood. The origin of the receptors is a woman in her 40s with acute or convalescent COVID-19.

This clone was detected only once. The rearrangement uses TRBV27 and TRBJ1-2; D is ambiguous. With 5 bases removed from V and 5 bases from J, the gap between germline ends came to 18 bases. CDR1 is MNHEY, CDR2 SMNVEV, per germline (reference sequence). The CDR3 contains 15 residues. The CDR3 region is CASSPPGVNDYGYTF. CDR3 DNA: TGTGCCAGCAGTCCACCTGGAGTAAATGATTATGGCTACACCTTC.

The chain recombines TRBV7-6 with TRBJ2-1; 7 nucleotides match TRBD2. The CDR3 covers 15 residues. The V segment lost 2 bases and the J segment 6 bases; nucleotides outside the gene matches: 7. Germline CDR1 is SGHVS and CDR2 is FNYEAQ. CDR3 nucleotide sequence: TGTGCCAGCAGCTTAAATCGGTGGGGGGGCAATGAGCAGTTCTTC. It specifies CASSLNRWGGNEQFF.

V and J are TRBV5-4 and TRBJ2-4, with D possibly being TRBD2 (5 bases). The V gene lost 4 bases and the J gene lost 7 bases, with 15 bases spanning the gap. This CDR3 comprises 14 residues. The V gene's germline CDR1 is SGHNT and CDR2 YYREEE (reference sequence). This CDR3 is CASSRAPGSNIQYF. The CDR3 DNA follows: TGTGCCAGCAGCCGGGCCCCGGGGTCGAACATTCAGTACTTC.

This chain connects TRBV5-1 to TRBJ1-4, with TRBD1 identical over 9 bases. CDR3 length: 17 amino acids. Germline CDR1 SGHRS, CDR2 YFSETQ. V gave up 4 bases and J gave up 4 bases; unmatched junction bases: 11. The DNA of the CDR3 is TGCGCCAGCAGCGCATCCCCGGGACAGGGCTTTAATGAAAAACTGTTTTTT. The encoded protein is CASSASPGQGFNEKLFF.

This sequence joins TRBV5-4 and TRBJ1-1; possible D gene TRBD1, 6 bases. The CDR3 runs 14 residues. CDR1 and CDR2 (germline): SGHNT, YYREEE (reference sequence). Trimming shortened V by 0 bases and J by 5 bases, and 11 bases separated the two germline ends. DNA of the CDR3: TGTGCCAGCAGCTTGGTTCAGGGGACAACTGAAGCTTTCTTT. This codes for CASSLVQGTTEAFF.

The V call is TRBV12-3 or TRBV12-4, the J call TRBJ2-7, with a weak D call TRBD2 (5 bases). The CDR3 has 13 residues. Deletions cut 3 bases from V and 7 bases from J, with 13 bases between. The CDR3 DNA reads as TGTGCCAGCAGTTTTGACGGTAGACTAGAGCAGTACTTC. It yields the protein CASSFDGRLEQYF.